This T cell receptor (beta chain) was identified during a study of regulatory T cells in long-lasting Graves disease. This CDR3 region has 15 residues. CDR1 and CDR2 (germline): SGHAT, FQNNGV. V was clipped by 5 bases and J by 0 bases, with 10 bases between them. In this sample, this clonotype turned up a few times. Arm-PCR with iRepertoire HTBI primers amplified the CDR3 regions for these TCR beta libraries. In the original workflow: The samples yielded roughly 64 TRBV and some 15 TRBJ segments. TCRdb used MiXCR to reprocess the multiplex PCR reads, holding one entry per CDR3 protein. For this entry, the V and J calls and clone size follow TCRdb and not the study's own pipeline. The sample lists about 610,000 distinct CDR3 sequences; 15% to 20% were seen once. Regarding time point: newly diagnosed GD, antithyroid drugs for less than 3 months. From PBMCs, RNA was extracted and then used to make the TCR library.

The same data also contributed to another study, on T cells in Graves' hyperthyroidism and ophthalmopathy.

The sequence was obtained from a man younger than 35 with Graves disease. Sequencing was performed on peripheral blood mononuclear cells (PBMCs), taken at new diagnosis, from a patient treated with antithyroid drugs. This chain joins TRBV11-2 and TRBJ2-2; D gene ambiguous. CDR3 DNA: TGTGCCAGCAGCGGTCTCCCACCGAACACCGGGGAGCTGTTTTTT. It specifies CASSGLPPNTGELFF.